This T cell receptor (beta chain) originates from a study of post-analysis software for immune sequencing data. Study-wide results and limits: A handful of TRBV segments were significantly more frequent in patients than in controls. TRBV5-6, TRBV5-1 and TRBV20-1 were among these segments.

Prepared libraries of TCR beta cDNA carried unique molecular identifiers. One entry per CDR3 protein results from TCRdb running MiXCR on the PCR reads. The sample includes 400,000 to 500,000 distinct CDR3 sequences, 39% of them seen just once. Concerning this clonotype: Antigen: not known.

V shed 8 bases and J 8 bases; nucleotides not matched to a gene: 6. Germline V gene data show CDR1 as SGHRS and CDR2 as YFSETQ. The CDR3 totals 11 residues. Specimen: blood. This TCR was sampled from a girl aged 2-10 years with multiple sclerosis. The gene calls are TRBV5-1 and TRBJ1-2; TRBD1 matches 7 bases. The CDR3 is CASGTEGGYTF. CDR3 coding DNA: TGCGCCAGTGGGACAGAAGGAGGCTACACCTTC.